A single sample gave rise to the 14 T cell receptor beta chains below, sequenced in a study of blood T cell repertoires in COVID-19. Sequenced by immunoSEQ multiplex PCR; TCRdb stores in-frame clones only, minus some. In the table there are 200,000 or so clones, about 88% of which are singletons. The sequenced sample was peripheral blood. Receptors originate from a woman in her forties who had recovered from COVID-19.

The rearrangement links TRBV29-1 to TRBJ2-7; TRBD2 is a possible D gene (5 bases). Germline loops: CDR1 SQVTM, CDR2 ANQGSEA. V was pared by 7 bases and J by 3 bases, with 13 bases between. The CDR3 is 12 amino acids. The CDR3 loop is CSALGRGYEQYF. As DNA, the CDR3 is TGCAGCGCGCTAGGGAGAGGCTACGAGCAGTACTTC.

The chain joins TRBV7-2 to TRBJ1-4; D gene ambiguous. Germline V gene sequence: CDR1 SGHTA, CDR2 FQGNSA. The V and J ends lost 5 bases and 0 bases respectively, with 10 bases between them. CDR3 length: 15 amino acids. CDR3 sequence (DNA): TGTGCCAGCAGCCCCCGACACGCAACTAATGAAAAACTGTTTTTT. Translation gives CASSPRHATNEKLFF.

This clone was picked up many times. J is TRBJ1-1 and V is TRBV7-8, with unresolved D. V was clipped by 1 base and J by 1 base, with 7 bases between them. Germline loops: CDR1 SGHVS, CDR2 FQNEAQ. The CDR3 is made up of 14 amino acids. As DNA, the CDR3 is TGTGCCAGCAGCTTAGGAACGGGGAACACTGAAGCTTTCTTT. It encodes CASSLGTGNTEAFF.

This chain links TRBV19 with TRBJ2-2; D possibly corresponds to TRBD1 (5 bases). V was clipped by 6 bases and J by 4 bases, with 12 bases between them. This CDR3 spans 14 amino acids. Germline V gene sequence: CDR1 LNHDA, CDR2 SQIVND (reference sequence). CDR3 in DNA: TGTGCCAGTAGCCAGGGATACGGCACCGGGGAGCTGTTTTTT. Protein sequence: CASSQGYGTGELFF. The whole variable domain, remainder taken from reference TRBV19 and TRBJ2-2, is DGGITQSPKYLFRKEGQNVTLSCEQNLNHDAMYWYRQDPGQGLRLIYYSQIVNDFQKGDIAEGYSVSREKKESFPLTVTSAQKNPTAFYLCASSQGYGTGELFFGEGSRLTVL.

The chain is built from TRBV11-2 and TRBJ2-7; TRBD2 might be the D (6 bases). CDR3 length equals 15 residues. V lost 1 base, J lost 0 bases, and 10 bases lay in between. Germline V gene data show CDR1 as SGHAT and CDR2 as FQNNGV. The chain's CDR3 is CASSLVAGSSYEQYF. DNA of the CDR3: TGTGCCAGCAGCTTAGTGGCCGGGAGCTCCTACGAGCAGTACTTC.

The CDR3 nucleotides read TGTGCCAGCAGTGCCCCGGGACTAGCGGGAGTTGACGTGGTTTCCAATGAGCAGTTCTTC. Translation: CASSAPGLAGVDVVSNEQFF. V usage is TRBV6-1 and J usage is TRBJ2-1; TRBD2 agrees at 14 bases. This CDR3 has 20 amino acids. The junction had 17 bases not matched to a gene; V was cut back by 4 bases and J by 6 bases. The germline CDR1 and CDR2 sequences are MNHNS and SASEGT.

The CDR3 is CASSRQGPSTGELFF. The CDR3 DNA reads as TGTGCCAGCAGCCGACAGGGACCCTCTACTGGTGAGCTGTTTTTT. The chain is built from TRBV3-1 (or the pseudogene TRBV3-2) and TRBJ2-2; 7 bases are a match to TRBD1. CDR1 is LGHDT, CDR2 YNNKEL, per germline (reference sequence). CDR3 length: 15 residues. V lost 4 bases and J lost 11; bases outside the gene matches: 13.

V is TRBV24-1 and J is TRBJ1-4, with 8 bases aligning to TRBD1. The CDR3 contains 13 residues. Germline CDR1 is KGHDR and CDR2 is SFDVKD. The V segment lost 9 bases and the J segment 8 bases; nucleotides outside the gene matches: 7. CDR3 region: CATQDRVGEKLFF. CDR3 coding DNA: TGTGCCACCCAGGACAGGGTTGGCGAAAAACTGTTTTTT.

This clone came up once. The CDR3 here is CASSLGLADGTDTQYF. CDR3 nucleotides: TGTGCCAGCAGCTTAGGACTAGCGGACGGCACAGATACGCAGTATTTT. The V call is TRBV7-8, the J call TRBJ2-3; 9 nucleotides align to TRBD2. This CDR3 is 16 amino acids long. From germline, CDR1 is SGHVS and CDR2 FQNEAQ. V shed 1 base and J 1 base; nucleotides not matched to a gene: 3. Full variable domain (missing parts from reference TRBV7-8 and TRBJ2-3): GAGVSQSPRYKVAKRGQDVALRCDPISGHVSLFWYQQALGQGPEFLTYFQNEAQLDKSGLPSDRFFAERPEGSVSTLKIQRTQQEDSAVYLCASSLGLADGTDTQYFGPGTRLTVL.

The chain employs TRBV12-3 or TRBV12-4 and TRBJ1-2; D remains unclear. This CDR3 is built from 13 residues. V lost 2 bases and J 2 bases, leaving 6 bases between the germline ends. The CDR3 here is CASSLSTNYGYTF. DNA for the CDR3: TGTGCCAGCAGTTTAAGCACGAACTATGGCTACACCTTC.

Here the CDR3 DNA reads TGTGCCAGCAGTTTGAGGATGAACACTGAAGCTTTCTTT. Protein sequence: CASSLRMNTEAFF. The chain is built from TRBV27 and TRBJ1-1; D gene ambiguous. The CDR3 is made up of 13 amino acids. V dropped 3 bases and J dropped 0 bases, with 5 bases sitting between them. CDR1 is MNHEY and CDR2 is SMNVEV in the germline V gene (reference sequence).

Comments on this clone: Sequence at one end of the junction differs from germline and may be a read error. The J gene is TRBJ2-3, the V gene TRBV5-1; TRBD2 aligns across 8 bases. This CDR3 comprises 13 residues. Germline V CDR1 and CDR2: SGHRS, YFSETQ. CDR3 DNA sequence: TGCGCCAGCAGCACTCGGGGGGGAGATACGCAGTACTTT. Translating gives CASSTRGGDTQYF. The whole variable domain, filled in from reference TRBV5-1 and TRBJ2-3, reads KAGVTQTPRYLIKTRGQQVTLSCSPISGHRSVSWYQQTPGQGLQFLFEYFSETQRNKGNFPGRFSGRQFSNSRSEMNVSTLELGDSALYLCASSTRGGDTQYFGPGTRLTVL.

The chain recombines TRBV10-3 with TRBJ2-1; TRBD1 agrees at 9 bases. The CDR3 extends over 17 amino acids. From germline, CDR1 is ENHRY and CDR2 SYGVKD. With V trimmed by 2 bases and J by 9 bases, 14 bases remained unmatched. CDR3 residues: CAISERVGQGGRGEQFF. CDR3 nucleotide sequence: TGTGCCATCAGTGAGCGGGTGGGACAGGGCGGTAGGGGTGAGCAGTTCTTC.

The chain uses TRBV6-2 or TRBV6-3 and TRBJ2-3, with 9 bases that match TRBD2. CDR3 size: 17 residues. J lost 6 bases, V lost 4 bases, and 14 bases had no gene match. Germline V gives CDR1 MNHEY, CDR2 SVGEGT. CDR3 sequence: CASSSLTSGPVFDTQYF. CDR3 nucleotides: TGTGCCAGCAGTTCCTTGACTAGCGGCCCTGTGTTTGATACGCAGTATTTT.